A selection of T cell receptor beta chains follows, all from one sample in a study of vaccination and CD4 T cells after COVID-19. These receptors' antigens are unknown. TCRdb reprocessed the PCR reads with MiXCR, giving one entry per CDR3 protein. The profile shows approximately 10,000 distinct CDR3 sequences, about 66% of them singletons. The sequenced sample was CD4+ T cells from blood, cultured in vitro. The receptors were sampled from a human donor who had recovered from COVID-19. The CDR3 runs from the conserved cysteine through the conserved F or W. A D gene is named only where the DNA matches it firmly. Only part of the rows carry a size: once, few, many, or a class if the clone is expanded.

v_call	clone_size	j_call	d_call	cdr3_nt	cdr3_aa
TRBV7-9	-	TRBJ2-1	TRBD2	TGTGCCAGCACCCCCCCCCGACTAGCGGGGGGGGTCAATGAGCAGTTCTTC	CASTPPRLAGGVNEQFF
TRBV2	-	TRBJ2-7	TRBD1	TGTGCCAGCAGTGTATCAGGGGGATTCTCCTACGAGCAGTACTTC	CASSVSGGFSYEQYF
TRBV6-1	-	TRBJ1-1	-	TGTGCCAGCAGAGAAGGGCAGCATGGGAAAGCTTTCTTT	CASREGQHGKAFF
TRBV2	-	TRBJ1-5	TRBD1	TGTGCCAGCAGTGGGGGACAGGGTAGCAATCAGCCCCAGCATTTT	CASSGGQGSNQPQHF
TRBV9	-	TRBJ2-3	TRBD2	TGTGCCAGCAGCGTACAAGCGGGGTTCAACACAGATACGCAGTATTTT	CASSVQAGFNTDTQYF
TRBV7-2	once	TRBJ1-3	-	TGTGCCAGCAGCTTACCGACAGGCTCCCTCTCTGGAAACACCATATATTTT	CASSLPTGSLSGNTIYF
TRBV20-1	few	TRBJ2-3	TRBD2	TGCAGCCCCACGCGGGGGGCAACACGGACAGATACGCAGTATTTT	CSPTRGATRTDTQYF
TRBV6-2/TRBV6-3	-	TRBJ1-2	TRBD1	TGTGCCAGCAGACAGGGGGACTATGGCTACACCTTC	CASRQGDYGYTF
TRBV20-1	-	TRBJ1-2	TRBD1	TGCAGTGCTGCGGGACAGGACAACTATGGCTACACCTTC	CSAAGQDNYGYTF
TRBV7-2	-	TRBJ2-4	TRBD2	TGTGCCAGCAGCTTACCCCTCTTGGAGGCTAGCGGGGGTATAGCCAAAAACATTCAGTACTTC	CASSLPLLEASGGIAKNIQYF
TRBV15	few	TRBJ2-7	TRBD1	TGTGCCACCAGCAGAGGTGGGACAGAGATCTACGAGCAGTACTTC	CATSRGGTEIYEQYF
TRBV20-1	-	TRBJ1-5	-	TGCAGTGCTAGAGATAAGGCCCGGGGACGGGGAAATCAGCCCCAGCATTTT	CSARDKARGRGNQPQHF
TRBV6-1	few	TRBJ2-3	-	TGTGCCAGCAGGACGAGGACAGATACGCAGTATTTT	CASRTRTDTQYF
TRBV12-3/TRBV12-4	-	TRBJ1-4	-	TGTGCCAGCCGAAGGACGGGGGGTGGCGGGGGTGAAAAACTGTTTTTT	CASRRTGGGGGEKLFF
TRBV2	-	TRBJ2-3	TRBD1	TGTGCCGGGACAGGGGCGATCACAGATACGCAGTATTTT	CAGTGAITDTQYF
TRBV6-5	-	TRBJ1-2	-	TGTGCCAGCAGTTACTCACCCCCCTATGGCTACACCTTC	CASSYSPPYGYTF
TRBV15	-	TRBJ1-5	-	TGTGCCACCAGCAGAGGGTGGCCCAGGAATCAGCCCCAGCATTTT	CATSRGWPRNQPQHF
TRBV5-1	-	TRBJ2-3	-	TGCGCCAGCAGCCTCCTCCACACAGATACGCAGTATTTT	CASSLLHTDTQYF
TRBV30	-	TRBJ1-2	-	TGTGCCTGGAGTGCCAACACGGCGTACGGCTACACCTTC	CAWSANTAYGYTF
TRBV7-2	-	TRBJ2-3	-	TGTGCCACCCTTGCTCTCGGCACAGATACGCAGTATTTT	CATLALGTDTQYF
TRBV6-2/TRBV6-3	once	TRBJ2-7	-	TGTGCCAGCAGTTACTCGAACGGTAACGAGCAGTACTTC	CASSYSNGNEQYF
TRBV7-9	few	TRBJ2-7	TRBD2	TGTGCCAGCAGCTTAGCGCCGGGAGGGGTGCAACTCTACGAGCAGTACTTC	CASSLAPGGVQLYEQYF
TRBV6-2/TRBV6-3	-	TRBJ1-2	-	TGTGCCAGCAGACCGCCCGAAACAAGGTACTATGGCTACACCTTC	CASRPPETRYYGYTF
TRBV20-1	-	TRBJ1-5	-	TGCAGTGCTAGAGATCCGGGCCTAAGCAATCAGCCCCAGCATTTT	CSARDPGLSNQPQHF
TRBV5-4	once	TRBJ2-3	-	TGTGCCAGCAGCGGCGGGGGCACAGATACGCAGTATTTT	CASSGGGTDTQYF
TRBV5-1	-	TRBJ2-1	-	TGCGCCAGCAGCGGAACAGTTGTCTACAATGAGCAGTTCTTC	CASSGTVVYNEQFF
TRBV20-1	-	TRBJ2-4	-	TGCAGTGCTAGAGACAGAGGGAACTCGTTACTGGCCAAAAACATTCAGTACTTC	CSARDRGNSLLAKNIQYF
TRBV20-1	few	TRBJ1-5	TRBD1	TGCAGTGCCAATGGGGACAGGGGCAATCAGCCCCAGCATTTT	CSANGDRGNQPQHF
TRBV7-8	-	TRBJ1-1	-	TGTGCCAGCAGCTTAGTTGGCAGGAGAACTTTCTTT	CASSLVGRRTFF
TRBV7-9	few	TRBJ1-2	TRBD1	TGTGCCAGCCCCGACGGGACAGGGGGAGGCTACACCTTC	CASPDGTGGGYTF
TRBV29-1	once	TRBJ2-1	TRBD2	TGCAGCGTTGCTAGCGGGGGGGTTGTTGAGCAGTTCTTC	CSVASGGVVEQFF
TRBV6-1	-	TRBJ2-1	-	TGTGCCAGCAGGCAACAAGGAGGCTCCTACAATGAGCAGTTCTTC	CASRQQGGSYNEQFF
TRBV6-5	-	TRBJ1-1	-	TGTGCCAGCAGTTCATGGGGGTGGCACAACACTGAAGCTTTCTTT	CASSSWGWHNTEAFF
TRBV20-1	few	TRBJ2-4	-	TGCAGTGCCCTACGGGGCTACGGTTCCTTAGCCAAAAACATTCAGTACTTC	CSALRGYGSLAKNIQYF
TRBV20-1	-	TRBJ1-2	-	TGCAGTGCCCTGGGGCAGGGCTCTAACTATGGCTACACCTTC	CSALGQGSNYGYTF
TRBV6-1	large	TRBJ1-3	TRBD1	TGTGCCAGCAGGCGACAGGGGGCCTCTGGAAACACCATATATTTT	CASRRQGASGNTIYF
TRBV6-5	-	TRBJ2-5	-	TGTGCCAGCAGTTACTCGAGGGGGGGCGGCCAAGAGACCCAGTACTTC	CASSYSRGGGQETQYF
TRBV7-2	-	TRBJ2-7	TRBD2	TGTGCCAGCAGCTTCGGACTAGCGAGAGAGCAGTACTTC	CASSFGLAREQYF
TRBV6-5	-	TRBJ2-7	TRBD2	TGTGCCAGCAGTTACCCGGGGGGGAGCGAGCAGTACTTC	CASSYPGGSEQYF
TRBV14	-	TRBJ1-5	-	TGTGCCAGCAGCCACTCCGGGACGGGTAATCAGCCCCAGCATTTT	CASSHSGTGNQPQHF
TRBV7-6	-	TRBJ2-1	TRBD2	TGTGCCAGCAGTACGGGACTAGCGGGGGGGATCGGGTTCTTC	CASSTGLAGGIGFF
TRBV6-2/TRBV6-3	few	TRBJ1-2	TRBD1	TGTGCCAGCAGCTTGGCCTTGACAGGGGGGAAGAGCTACACCTTC	CASSLALTGGKSYTF
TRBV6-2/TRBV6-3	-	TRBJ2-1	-	TGTGCCAGCAGTTACAGGCCAGGAGCCTACAATGAGCAGTTCTTC	CASSYRPGAYNEQFF
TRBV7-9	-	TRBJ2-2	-	TGTGCCAGCAGCTTTCTTCAGGGGGGGCACGGGGAGCTGTTTTTT	CASSFLQGGHGELFF
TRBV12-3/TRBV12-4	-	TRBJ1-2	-	TGTGCCAGCAGTTTCGACGGCGGGAGTGGCTACACCTTC	CASSFDGGSGYTF